These T cell receptor beta chains were read from a single sample in a study of cytomegalovirus exposure and HLA in healthy donors. Here immunoSEQ multiplex PCR was the method, and the copy in TCRdb shows in-frame clones only, minus some. The sample lists under 200,000 clones, 78% occurring once. The sample taken for sequencing was PBMCs. The receptors come from a woman between 35 and 50 years old in good health and CMV-seropositive. CDR3s include the opening cysteine and the closing phenylalanine or tryptophan. The D gene is left open where the match is weak. Size is omitted from some rows. Given values are once, few, many or a class for expanded clones.

>TRBD2|.|TRBJ2-1|TRBV4-1
TGCGCCAGCAGCCGGGATTCGGGGCGGGGGGGCCGGAATGAGCAGTTCTTC
CASSRDSGRGGRNEQFF
>.|.|TRBJ1-1|TRBV19
TGTGCCAGTAGCGCGACAGAGAACACTGAAGCTTTCTTT
CASSATENTEAFF
>TRBD1|.|TRBJ2-5|TRBV7-9
TGTGCCAGCAGCTACGGACAGGCACAAGAGACCCAGTACTTC
CASSYGQAQETQYF
>.|.|TRBJ1-1|TRBV7-2
TGTGCCAGCAGTATTGACAATGAAGCTTTCTTT
CASSIDNEAFF
>TRBD1|.|TRBJ2-7|TRBV6-5
TGTGCCAGCAGTTACTCTGGACAGGGCCAGTACGAGCAGTACTTC
CASSYSGQGQYEQYF
>TRBD1|few|TRBJ1-2|TRBV5-6
TGTGCCAGCAGTCCGACCGGGACAGGGACTAACTATGGCTACACCTTC
CASSPTGTGTNYGYTF
>.|.|TRBJ2-7|TRBV5-6
TGTGCCAGCAGCTTGGCCGGCGGCGAGCAGTACTTC
CASSLAGGEQYF
>TRBD2|.|TRBJ2-2|TRBV18
TGTGCCAGCTCACGGACTAGCGGGATTACCGGGGAGCTGTTTTTT
CASSRTSGITGELFF
>.|.|TRBJ2-2|TRBV28
TGTGCCAGCAGTGTACCGGACTCCCACAGCGGGGAGCTGTTTTTT
CASSVPDSHSGELFF
>.|once|TRBJ1-4|TRBV29-1
TGCAGCGCAGGGACAAGTGAAAAACTGTTTTTT
CSAGTSEKLFF
>TRBD1|.|TRBJ1-5|TRBV19
TGTGCCAGTAGTATGGACAGGGCTCAGCCCCAGCATTTT
CASSMDRAQPQHF
>.|few|TRBJ1-6|TRBV19
TGTGCCAGTAGTATCGGAGTCTCACCCCTCCACTTT
CASSIGVSPLHF